This T cell receptor (beta chain) was found in a study of blood T cell repertoires in COVID-19. Study at large: PBMCs, B-cell-depleted T cells, or T cells provided the cDNA or gDNA that made up the material.

As processed by the authors: Cell counts per sample came from amplifying reference gene primers. Data came from immunoSEQ multiplex PCR; TCRdb stores just in-frame clones and leaves some out. The V and J calls and clone size come from that table; D and trimming were worked out from the DNA. The top ten hold 25% to 30% of the sample, which has fewer than 200,000 clones, less than 90% seen once. The germline gives CDR1 MNHEY, CDR2 SMNVEV (reference sequence). The CDR3 runs 17 residues. The J segment lost 3 bases and the V segment lost 0 bases, leaving 4 bases of the junction unmatched. This rearrangement joins TRBV27 to TRBJ2-3; 12 bases line up with TRBD2. The TCR sequence derives from a man in his 60s with acute or convalescent COVID-19. The sample was peripheral blood. The CDR3 DNA is TGTGCCAGCAGTTTATCCCGACTAGCGGGGGTGACAGATACGCAGTATTTT. Its translation: CASSLSRLAGVTDTQYF.